Below, one T cell receptor (beta chain) is given with its context. The antigen remains undetermined. It was with 60 Vbeta and 13 Jbeta primers that the PCR ran. Sequencing was performed with immunoSEQ multiplex PCR; in TCRdb, only in-frame clones are kept and a portion is missing. The sample lists approximately 130,000 clones; under 85% were seen once. This sample stems from a study of cytomegalovirus exposure and HLA in healthy donors. Whole-study context: An analysis done earlier identified 100 million to 140 million unique TCR beta sequences from about 179 million T cells. General study results and limits: At a 0.05 false discovery rate, a later analysis found 18,000 or so TCR beta sequences to be associated with HLA alleles.

Germline lookup yields CDR1 LGHNA and CDR2 YSLEER. J gave up 2 bases and V 5 bases, and 8 bases lay outside the gene matches. The CDR3 is made up of 17 amino acids. The chain couples TRBV4-3 to TRBJ2-2; 10 nucleotides match TRBD1. Sequenced: PBMCs. This clonotype was obtained from a man younger than 45 in good health and CMV-seronegative. CDR3 protein: CASSTGTGAINTGELFF. CDR3 in DNA: TGCGCCAGCAGCACCGGGACAGGGGCGATCAACACCGGGGAGCTGTTTTTT.